This T cell receptor beta chain was retrieved from a study of blood T cell repertoires in COVID-19. The overall study: The United States, Italy and Spain supplied acute and convalescent COVID-19 samples. Sources were T cells, B-cell-depleted T cells, or PBMCs; the material itself was cDNA or gDNA.

The study drew participants aged about 18 to 89 years from fewer than 30 US areas. Authors' analysis steps: Reference gene primer amplification gave nucleated cell count estimates. Sequencing was performed with immunoSEQ multiplex PCR; in TCRdb, only in-frame clones are kept and a portion is missing. The DNA was the basis for D and trimming; V, J and clone size are from that table. The sample consists of 150,000 or so clones, around 80% of them appearing once. This clonotype was obtained from a woman in her fifties or sixties in a cohort exposed to, infected with or recovered from COVID-19 (not recorded which). The specimen sequenced was PBMCs or T cells enriched from blood (not recorded which).

The CDR3 sequence is CASSESVMESSYEQYF. CDR3 bases: TGTGCCAGCAGTGAAAGTGTTATGGAGAGCTCCTACGAGCAGTACTTC. This chain uses TRBV2 with TRBJ2-7, with unresolved D. V was clipped by 2 bases and J by 0 bases, with 14 bases between them. Germline assignment: CDR1 SNHLY and CDR2 FYNNEI. The CDR3 has 16 residues. The full variable domain, in which reference TRBV2 and TRBJ2-7 provide the parts outside the CDR3, is EPEVTQTPSHQVTQMGQEVILRCVPISNHLYFYWYRQILGQKVEFLVSFYNNEISEKSEIFDDQFSVERPDGSNFTLKIRSTKLEDSAMYFCASSESVMESSYEQYFGPGTRLTVT.